This TCR beta chain was profiled in a study of Ad26.COV2.S vaccination and SARS-CoV-2 variants. Study information: The authors gave Ad26.COV2.S intramuscularly, either once or twice 56 days apart.

As for this clone: Its specificity is not known.

Overall study findings and caveats: Measures of TCR breadth and depth may have fallen short of total T cell responses.

Some clones are missing from TCRdb's copy, which holds only in-frame ones; the method was immunoSEQ multiplex PCR. The sample holds some 640,000 clones, 80% to 90% seen once. The treatment here: about 20 received Ad26.COV2.S at low or high dose, single or two shots; roughly five received placebo; per-sample allocation not given. Sampling was done on day 63 after the first vaccine or placebo injection. At a Boston site, the person donating was an adult of 18-55 years. The V and J ends lost 7 bases and 1 base respectively, with 25 bases between them. CDR3 size: 18 residues. Germline-derived CDR1 and CDR2 are SGHDN and FVKESK.

The chain couples TRBV14 to TRBJ1-2; tentative D call: TRBD1 (5 bases). This material consisted of peripheral blood, taken in a trial of Ad26.COV2.S vaccine versus placebo. This TCR was recovered from a person aged 18-60 years who received the Ad26.COV2.S COVID-19 vaccine or a placebo. CDR3 DNA: TGTGCCAGCACCAAGAAGAGGGGCCCGACCAAGAATAACTATGGCTACACCTTC. Its protein product is CASTKKRGPTKNNYGYTF.